This T cell receptor (beta chain) was sequenced during a study of T cell responses to AZD1222 COVID-19 vaccine. A word on this clone: Its antigen is unidentified.

Study-wide results and limits: Just 5 to 7 people given AZD1222 tested seropositive at baseline.

V lost 5 bases, J lost 0 bases, and 2 bases stayed unmatched. There are 16 residues in the CDR3. CDR1 SGHTA and CDR2 FQGNSA come from the germline V gene. Some clones are missing from TCRdb's copy, which holds only in-frame ones; the method was immunoSEQ multiplex PCR. Of about 150,000 clones listed, around 89% are singletons. The TCR comes from an adult in good health. The chain carries TRBV7-2 and TRBJ2-3, with 13 bases identical to TRBD2. The material was peripheral blood, obtained on day 0 of AZD1222 vaccination. The CDR3 nucleotides read TGTGCCAGCAGCCGGACTAGCGGGGGAAGCACAGATACGCAGTATTTT. It encodes CASSRTSGGSTDTQYF.